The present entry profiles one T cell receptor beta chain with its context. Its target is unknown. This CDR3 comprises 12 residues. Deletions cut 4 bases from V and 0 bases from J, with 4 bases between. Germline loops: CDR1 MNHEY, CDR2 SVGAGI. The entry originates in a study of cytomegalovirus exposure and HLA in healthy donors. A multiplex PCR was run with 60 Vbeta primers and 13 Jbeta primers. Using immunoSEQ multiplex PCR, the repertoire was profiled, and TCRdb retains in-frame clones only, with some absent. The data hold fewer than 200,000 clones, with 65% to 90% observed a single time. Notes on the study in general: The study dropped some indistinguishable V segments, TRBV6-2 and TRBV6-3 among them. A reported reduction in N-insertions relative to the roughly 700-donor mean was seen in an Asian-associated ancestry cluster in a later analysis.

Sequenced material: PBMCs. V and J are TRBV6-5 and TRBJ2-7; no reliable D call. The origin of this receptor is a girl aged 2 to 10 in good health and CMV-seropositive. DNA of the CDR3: TGTGCCAGCAGTTCGCGCTCCTACGAGCAGTACTTC. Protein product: CASSSRSYEQYF.